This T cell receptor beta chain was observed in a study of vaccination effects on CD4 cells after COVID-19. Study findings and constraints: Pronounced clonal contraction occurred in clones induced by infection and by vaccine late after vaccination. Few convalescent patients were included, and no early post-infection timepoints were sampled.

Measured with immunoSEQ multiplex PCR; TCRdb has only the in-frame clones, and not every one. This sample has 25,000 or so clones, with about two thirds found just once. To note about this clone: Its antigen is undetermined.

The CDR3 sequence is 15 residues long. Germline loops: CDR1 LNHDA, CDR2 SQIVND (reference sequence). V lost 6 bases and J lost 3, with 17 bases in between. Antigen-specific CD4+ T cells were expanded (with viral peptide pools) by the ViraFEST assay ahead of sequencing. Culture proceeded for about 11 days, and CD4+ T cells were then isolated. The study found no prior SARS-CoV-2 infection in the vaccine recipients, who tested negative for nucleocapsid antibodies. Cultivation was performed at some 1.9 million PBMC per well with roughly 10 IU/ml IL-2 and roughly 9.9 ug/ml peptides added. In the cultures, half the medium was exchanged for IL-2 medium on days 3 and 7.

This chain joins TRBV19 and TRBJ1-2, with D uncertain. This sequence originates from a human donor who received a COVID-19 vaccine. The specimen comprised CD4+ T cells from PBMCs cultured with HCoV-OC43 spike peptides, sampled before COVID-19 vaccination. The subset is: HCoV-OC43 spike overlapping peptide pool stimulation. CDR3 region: CASRLLDNPYYGYTF. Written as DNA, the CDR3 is TGTGCCAGTAGATTACTAGACAATCCCTACTATGGCTACACCTTC.